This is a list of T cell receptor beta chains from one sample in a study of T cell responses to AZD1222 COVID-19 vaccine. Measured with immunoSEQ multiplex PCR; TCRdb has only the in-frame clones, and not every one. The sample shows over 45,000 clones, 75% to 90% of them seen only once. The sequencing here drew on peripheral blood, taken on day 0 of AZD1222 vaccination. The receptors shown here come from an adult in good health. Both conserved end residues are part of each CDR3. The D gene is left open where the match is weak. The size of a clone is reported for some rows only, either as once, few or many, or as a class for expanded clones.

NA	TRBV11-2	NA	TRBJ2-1	TGTGCCAGCAGCTTAGTGAGATATAATGGCAACTCCTACAATGAGCAGTTCTTC	CASSLVRYNGNSYNEQFF
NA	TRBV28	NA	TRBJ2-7	TGTGCCAGCAGTTTTCCGGGGCTAGACTCCTACGAGCAGTACTTC	CASSFPGLDSYEQYF
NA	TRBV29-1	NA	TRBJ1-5	TGCAGCGTTGCGGCAGGGGCTACGGGCAATCAGCCCCAGCATTTT	CSVAAGATGNQPQHF
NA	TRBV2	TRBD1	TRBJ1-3	TGTGCCAGCAGTAGACAGGGGCTTTTTGGAGACACCATATATTTT	CASSRQGLFGDTIYF
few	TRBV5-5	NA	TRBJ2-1	TGTGCCAGCAGCTTGACAGGGCCCCTTGCGGGGAATGAGCAGTTCTTC	CASSLTGPLAGNEQFF
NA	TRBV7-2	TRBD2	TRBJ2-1	TGTGCCAGCAGCCCTCAACCTCTAGCGGCACTTGAGCAGTTCTTC	CASSPQPLAALEQFF
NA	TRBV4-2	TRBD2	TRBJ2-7	TGTGCCAGCAGCCAACAACTACTAGCGGGAGAATCCCTAGCCTACGAGCAGTACTTC	CASSQQLLAGESLAYEQYF
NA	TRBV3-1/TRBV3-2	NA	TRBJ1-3	TGTGCCAGCAGCCCCAGCGCGGGAAACACCATATATTTT	CASSPSAGNTIYF
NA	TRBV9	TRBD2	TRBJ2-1	TGTGCCAGCAGCTCCCTTCGCAGTAGCGGGAGGACCTGGTTCTACAATGAGCAGTTCTTC	CASSSLRSSGRTWFYNEQFF
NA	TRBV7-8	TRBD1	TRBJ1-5	TGTGCCAGCAGCTTAAGGGACAGGGATTACAATCAGCCCCAGCATTTT	CASSLRDRDYNQPQHF
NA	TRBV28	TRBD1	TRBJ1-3	TGTGCCAGCAGTGCAATGACAGGGAACTCTGGAAACACCATATATTTT	CASSAMTGNSGNTIYF
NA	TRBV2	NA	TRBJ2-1	TGTGCCAGCAGCGGCGACGGGGCCTACAATGAGCAGTTCTTC	CASSGDGAYNEQFF
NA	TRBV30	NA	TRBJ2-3	TGTGCCTGGAGTGCCCAAACCCTTGGAGATACGCAGTATTTT	CAWSAQTLGDTQYF
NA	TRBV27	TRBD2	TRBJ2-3	TGTGCCAGCACCGAGGGAGGGGCTGTCACAGATACGCAGTATTTT	CASTEGGAVTDTQYF
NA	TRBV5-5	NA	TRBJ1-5	TGTGCCAGCAGCTTTACCCCCTCTCAGCCCCAGCATTTT	CASSFTPSQPQHF
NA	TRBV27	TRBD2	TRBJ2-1	TGTGCCAGCAGTCAGCAAGCGGGAAGAAATGAGCAGTTCTTC	CASSQQAGRNEQFF
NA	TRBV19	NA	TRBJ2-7	TGTGCCAGTAGTACCCAGGAAACGACGGGAGAGCAGTACTTC	CASSTQETTGEQYF
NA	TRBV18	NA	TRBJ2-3	TGTGCCAGCTCACACAGGGAGGCTACAGATACGCAGTATTTT	CASSHREATDTQYF
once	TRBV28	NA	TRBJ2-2	TGTGCCAGCAGCTTATCGGTAAACACCGGGGAGCTGTTTTTT	CASSLSVNTGELFF
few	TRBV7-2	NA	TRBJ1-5	TGTGCCAGCAGCTTAGCGGGGGGCGGAGGGCCCCAGCATTTT	CASSLAGGGGPQHF
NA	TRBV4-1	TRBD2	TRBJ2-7	TGCGCCAGCAGCCCCTGGCTAGCGGGCCGCTCCGTCTACGAGCAGTACTTC	CASSPWLAGRSVYEQYF
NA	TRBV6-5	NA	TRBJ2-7	TGTGCCAGCAGAACCGGGACTCAGGAAACCTACGAGCAGTACTTC	CASRTGTQETYEQYF
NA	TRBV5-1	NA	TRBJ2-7	TGCGCCAGCAGCTTGGGGCCCAGCTCCTACGAGCAGTACTTC	CASSLGPSSYEQYF
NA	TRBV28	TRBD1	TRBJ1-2	TGTGCCAGCAGCAACTCCTGGGCAGGGGGTGACTATGGCTACACCTTC	CASSNSWAGGDYGYTF
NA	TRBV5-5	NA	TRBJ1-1	TGTGCCAGCAGCTTTCTGCCAAACACTGAAGCTTTCTTT	CASSFLPNTEAFF
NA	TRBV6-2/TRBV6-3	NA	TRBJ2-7	TGTGCCAGCAGTTACGGAGGGAACGAGCAGTACTTC	CASSYGGNEQYF
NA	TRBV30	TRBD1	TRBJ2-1	TGTGCCTGGAGTGCGGGATGGTCAGGACAGGGTCAGTTCTTC	CAWSAGWSGQGQFF
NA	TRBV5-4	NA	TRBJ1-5	TGTGCCAGCCGACTGTGGGGGGCGAACCAGCCCCAGCATTTT	CASRLWGANQPQHF
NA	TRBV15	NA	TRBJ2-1	TGTGCCACAAGGGCCGGTTCAACAAGTGAGCAGTTCTTC	CATRAGSTSEQFF
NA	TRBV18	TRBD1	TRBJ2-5	TGTGCCAGCTCACCCGGACAGGAAATGCGAGAGACCCAGTACTTC	CASSPGQEMRETQYF
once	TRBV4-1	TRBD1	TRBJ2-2	TGCGCCAGCAGCCAATTGGGACAGAAAGCGAACACCGGGGAGCTGTTTTTT	CASSQLGQKANTGELFF
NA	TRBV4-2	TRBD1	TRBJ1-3	TGTGCCAGCAGCCAAACGGCGGGACAGAATGGAAACACCATATATTTT	CASSQTAGQNGNTIYF
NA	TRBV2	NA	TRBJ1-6	TGTGCCAGCAGTATGGAGGCCATGACCAACTCACCCCTCCACTTT	CASSMEAMTNSPLHF
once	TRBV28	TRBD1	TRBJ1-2	TGTGCCAGCAGATCCCCACCACAGGGGGCGACTGGCTACACCTTC	CASRSPPQGATGYTF
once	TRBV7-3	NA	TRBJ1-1	TGTGCCAGCAGCTTAACCCCCTGGATAGCTTTCTTT	CASSLTPWIAFF
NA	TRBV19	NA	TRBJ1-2	TGTGCCAGTAGTCCCTGGACCCGGGACAATAACTATGGCTACACCTTC	CASSPWTRDNNYGYTF
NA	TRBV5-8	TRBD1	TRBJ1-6	TGTGCCAGCAGCTTTGGACAGGGGTTTCGTTCACCCCTCCACTTT	CASSFGQGFRSPLHF
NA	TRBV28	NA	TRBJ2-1	TGTGCCAGCAGTTTATCAATGGTCTACAATGAGCAGTTCTTC	CASSLSMVYNEQFF
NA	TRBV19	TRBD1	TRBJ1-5	TGTGCCACGACAGGGGGCAGGGTTCAGCCCCAGCATTTT	CATTGGRVQPQHF
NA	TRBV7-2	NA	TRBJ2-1	TGTGCCAGCAGCTTCGAGGGGCCGGCAATCAATGAGCAGTTCTTC	CASSFEGPAINEQFF
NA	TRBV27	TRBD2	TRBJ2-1	TGTGCCAGCAGTTTTGGGACTAGCGGGAACGAGCAGTTCTTC	CASSFGTSGNEQFF
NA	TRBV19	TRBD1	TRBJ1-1	TGTGCCAGTAGTATCCGTGCAGTCCCAGGGGGCACTGAAGCTTTCTTT	CASSIRAVPGGTEAFF
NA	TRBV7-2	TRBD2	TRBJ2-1	TGTGCCAGCAGCAGGGACTACCAGAATGAGCAGTTCTTC	CASSRDYQNEQFF
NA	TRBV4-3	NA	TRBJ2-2	TGCGCCAGCAGCCCCACTAGCAAAACCGGGGAGCTGTTTTTT	CASSPTSKTGELFF
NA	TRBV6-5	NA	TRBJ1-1	TGTGCCAGCAGTTACTGGCCTTCTGAGGGCACTGAAGCTTTCTTT	CASSYWPSEGTEAFF
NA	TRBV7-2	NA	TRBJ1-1	TGTGCCAGCAGCGCGTACAGTTACACTGAAGCTTTCTTT	CASSAYSYTEAFF
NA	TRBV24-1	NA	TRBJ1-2	TGTGCCACCAGTGATTCGACAGGATATTATGGCTACACCTTC	CATSDSTGYYGYTF